This T cell receptor beta chain emerged from a study of cytomegalovirus exposure and HLA in healthy donors. The CDR3 totals 14 residues. Per the germline V gene, CDR1 is MDHEN and CDR2 is SYDVKM. Trimming took 3 bases from V and 6 from J, leaving 14 bases between them. PCR was performed using 60 Vbeta and 13 Jbeta primers. The repertoire was sequenced with immunoSEQ multiplex PCR; TCRdb's copy has only in-frame clones and lacks some. The record lists approximately 80,000 clones, of which the ten most abundant hold 3.8%. The sequenced material came from PBMCs. The sequence came from a man aged 18 to 29 in good health and CMV-seropositive. The chain combines TRBV28 with TRBJ1-1, with D possibly TRBD1 on 5 matching bases. CDR3 sequence reads: CASSFWGEEAEAFF. In nucleotides, the CDR3 is TGTGCCAGCAGTTTTTGGGGGGAAGAAGCTGAAGCTTTCTTT.